The entry below gives a single T cell receptor beta chain sequence along with its context. The data were obtained in a study of blood T cell repertoires in COVID-19. The data were produced by immunoSEQ multiplex PCR, yet TCRdb's version contains in-frame clones alone and is incomplete. This sample has under 450,000 clones, with around nine tenths found just once. Sequenced sample: peripheral blood. This sequence was found in a woman aged 55-69 years with COVID-19, enrolled during active disease.

The CDR3 here is CASTQGAFNQPQHF. The DNA of the CDR3 is TGTGCCAGCACCCAGGGGGCGTTTAATCAGCCCCAGCATTTT. The chain uses TRBV3-1 (or the pseudogene TRBV3-2) and TRBJ1-5; 8 positions match TRBD1. This CDR3 is built from 14 residues. Germline-derived CDR1 and CDR2 are LGHDT and YNNKEL (reference sequence). V shed 7 bases and J 4 bases; nucleotides not matched to a gene: 6.